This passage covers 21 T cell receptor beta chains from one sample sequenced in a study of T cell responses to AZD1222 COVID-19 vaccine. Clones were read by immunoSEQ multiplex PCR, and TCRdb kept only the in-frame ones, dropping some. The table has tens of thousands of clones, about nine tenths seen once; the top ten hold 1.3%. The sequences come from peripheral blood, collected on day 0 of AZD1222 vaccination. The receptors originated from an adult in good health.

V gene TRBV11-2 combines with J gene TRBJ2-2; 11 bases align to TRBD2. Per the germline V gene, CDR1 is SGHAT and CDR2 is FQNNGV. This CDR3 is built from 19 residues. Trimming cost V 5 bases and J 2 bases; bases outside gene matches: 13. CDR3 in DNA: TGTGCCAGCAGCAAGTGGCTAGCGGGAGGCTGGGGTAACACCGGGGAGCTGTTTTTT. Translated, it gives CASSKWLAGGWGNTGELFF. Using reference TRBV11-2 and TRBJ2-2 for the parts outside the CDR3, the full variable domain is EAGVAQSPRYKIIEKRQSVAFWCNPISGHATLYWYQQILGQGPKLLIQFQNNGVVDDSQLPKDRFSAERLKGVDSTLKIQPAKLEDSAVYLCASSKWLAGGWGNTGELFFGEGSRLTVL.

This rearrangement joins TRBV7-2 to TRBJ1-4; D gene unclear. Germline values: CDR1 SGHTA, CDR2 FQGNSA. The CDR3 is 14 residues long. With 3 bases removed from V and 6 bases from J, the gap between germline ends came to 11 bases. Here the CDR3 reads CASSLGSWDEKLFF. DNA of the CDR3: TGTGCCAGCAGCTTGGGCAGTTGGGATGAAAAACTGTTTTTT.

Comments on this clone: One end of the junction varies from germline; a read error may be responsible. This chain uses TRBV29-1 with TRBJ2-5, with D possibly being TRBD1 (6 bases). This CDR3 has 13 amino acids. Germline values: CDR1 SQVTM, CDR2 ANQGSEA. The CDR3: CSVEGQGQGTQYF. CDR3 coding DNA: TGCAGCGTTGAAGGGCAGGGGCAAGGGACCCAGTACTTC.

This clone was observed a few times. The CDR3, as DNA: TGTGCCAGCAGTCGCCCCGGGGAGGCCAAAAACATTCAGTACTTC. The encoded protein is CASSRPGEAKNIQYF. The rearrangement uses TRBV6-5 and TRBJ2-4; a possible D gene is TRBD2 (5 bases). This CDR3 has 15 amino acids. V dropped 5 bases and J dropped 1 base, with 12 bases sitting between them. The V gene's germline CDR1 is MNHEY and CDR2 SVGAGI.

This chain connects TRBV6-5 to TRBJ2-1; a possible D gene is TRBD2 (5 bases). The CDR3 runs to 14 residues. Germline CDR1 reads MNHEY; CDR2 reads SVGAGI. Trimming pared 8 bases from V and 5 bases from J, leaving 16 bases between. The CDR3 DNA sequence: TGTGCCAGCTCCCTTAGGACTCTTAACAATGAGCAGTTCTTC. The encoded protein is CASSLRTLNNEQFF.

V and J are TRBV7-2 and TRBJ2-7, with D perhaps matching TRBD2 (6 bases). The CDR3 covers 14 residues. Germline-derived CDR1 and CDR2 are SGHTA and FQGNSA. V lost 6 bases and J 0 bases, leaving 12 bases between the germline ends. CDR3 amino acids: CASSTGTGSYEQYF. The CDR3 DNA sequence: TGTGCCAGCAGTACCGGGACTGGCTCCTACGAGCAGTACTTC.

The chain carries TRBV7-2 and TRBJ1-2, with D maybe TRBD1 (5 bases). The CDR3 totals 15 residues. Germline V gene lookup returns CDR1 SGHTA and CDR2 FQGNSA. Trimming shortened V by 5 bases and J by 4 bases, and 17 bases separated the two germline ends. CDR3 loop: CASSQSWGAGYGYTF. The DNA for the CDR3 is TGTGCCAGCAGCCAAAGTTGGGGCGCGGGCTATGGCTACACCTTC.

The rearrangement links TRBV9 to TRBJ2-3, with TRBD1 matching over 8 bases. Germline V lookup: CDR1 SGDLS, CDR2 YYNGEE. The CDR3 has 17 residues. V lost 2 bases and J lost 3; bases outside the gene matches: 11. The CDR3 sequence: CASSVNPGGALTDTQYF. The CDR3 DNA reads TGTGCCAGCAGCGTCAACCCAGGGGGCGCATTGACAGATACGCAGTATTTT.

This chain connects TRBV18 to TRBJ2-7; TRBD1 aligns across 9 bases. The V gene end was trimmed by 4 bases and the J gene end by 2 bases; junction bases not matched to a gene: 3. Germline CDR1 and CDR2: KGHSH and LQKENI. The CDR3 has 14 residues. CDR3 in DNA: TGTGCCAGCTCACAGGACAGGGGCACCTACGAGCAGTACTTC. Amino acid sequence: CASSQDRGTYEQYF.

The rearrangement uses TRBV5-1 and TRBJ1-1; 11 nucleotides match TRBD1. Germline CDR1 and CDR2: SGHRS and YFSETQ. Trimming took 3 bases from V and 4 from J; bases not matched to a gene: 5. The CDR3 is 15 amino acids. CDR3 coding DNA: TGCGCCAGCAGCTACGACGGGACAGGGGGCACTGAAGCTTTCTTT. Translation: CASSYDGTGGTEAFF.

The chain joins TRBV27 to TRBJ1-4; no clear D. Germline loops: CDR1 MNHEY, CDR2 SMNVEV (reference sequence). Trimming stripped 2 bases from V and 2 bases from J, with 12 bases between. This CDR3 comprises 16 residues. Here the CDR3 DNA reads TGTGCCAGCAGTTTAAGGATCGGGGAGACTAATGAAAAACTGTTTTTT. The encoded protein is CASSLRIGETNEKLFF.

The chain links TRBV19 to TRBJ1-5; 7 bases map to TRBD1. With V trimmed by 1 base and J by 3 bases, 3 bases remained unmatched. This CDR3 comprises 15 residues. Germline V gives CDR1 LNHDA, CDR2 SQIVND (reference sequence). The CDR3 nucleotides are TGTGCCAGTAGTATAGGAGGACAGGACAATCAGCCCCAGCATTTT. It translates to CASSIGGQDNQPQHF. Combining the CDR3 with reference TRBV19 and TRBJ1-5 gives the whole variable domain DGGITQSPKYLFRKEGQNVTLSCEQNLNHDAMYWYRQDPGQGLRLIYYSQIVNDFQKGDIAEGYSVSREKKESFPLTVTSAQKNPTAFYLCASSIGGQDNQPQHFGDGTRLSIL.

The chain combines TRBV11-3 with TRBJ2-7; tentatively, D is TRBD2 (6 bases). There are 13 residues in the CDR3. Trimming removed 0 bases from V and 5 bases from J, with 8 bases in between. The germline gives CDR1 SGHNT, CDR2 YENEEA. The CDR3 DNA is TGTGCCAGCAGCTTAGAGGCGGGAAACGAGCAGTACTTC. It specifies CASSLEAGNEQYF.

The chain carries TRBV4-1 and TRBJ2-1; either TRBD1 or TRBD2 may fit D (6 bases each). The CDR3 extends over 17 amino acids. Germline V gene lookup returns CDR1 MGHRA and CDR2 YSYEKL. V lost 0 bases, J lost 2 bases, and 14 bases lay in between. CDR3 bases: TGCGCCAGCAGCCAAGAAGGGGGAGGAGTCCCCTACAATGAGCAGTTCTTC. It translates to CASSQEGGGVPYNEQFF.

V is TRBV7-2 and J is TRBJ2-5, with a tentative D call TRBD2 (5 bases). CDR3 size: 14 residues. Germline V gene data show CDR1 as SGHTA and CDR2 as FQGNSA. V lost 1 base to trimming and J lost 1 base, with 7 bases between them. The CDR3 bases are TGTGCCAGCAGCTTAGTGCGGGCCCAAGAGACCCAGTACTTC. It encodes CASSLVRAQETQYF.

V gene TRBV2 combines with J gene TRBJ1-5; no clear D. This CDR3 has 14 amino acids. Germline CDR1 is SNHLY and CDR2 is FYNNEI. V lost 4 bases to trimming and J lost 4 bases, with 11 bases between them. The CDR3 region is CASSAGGLNQPQHF. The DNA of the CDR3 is TGTGCCAGCAGTGCAGGAGGGTTAAATCAGCCCCAGCATTTT.

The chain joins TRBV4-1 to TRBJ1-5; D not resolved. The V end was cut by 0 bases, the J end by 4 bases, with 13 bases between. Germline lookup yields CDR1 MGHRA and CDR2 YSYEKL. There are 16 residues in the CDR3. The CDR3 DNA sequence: TGCGCCAGCAGCCAAGATCCCGGCAGCACTAATCAGCCCCAGCATTTT. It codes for CASSQDPGSTNQPQHF.

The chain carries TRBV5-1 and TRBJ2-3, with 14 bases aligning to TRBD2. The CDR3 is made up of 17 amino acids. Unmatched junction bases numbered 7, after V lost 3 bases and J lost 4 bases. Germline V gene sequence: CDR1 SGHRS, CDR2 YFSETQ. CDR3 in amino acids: CASSSTGTSGSADTQYF. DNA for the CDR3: TGCGCCAGCAGCTCCACAGGGACTAGCGGGAGTGCAGATACGCAGTATTTT.

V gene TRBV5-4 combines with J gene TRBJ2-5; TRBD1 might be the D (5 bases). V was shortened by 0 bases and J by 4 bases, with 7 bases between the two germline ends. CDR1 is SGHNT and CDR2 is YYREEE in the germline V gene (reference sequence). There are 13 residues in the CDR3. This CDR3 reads CASSLAQGETQYF. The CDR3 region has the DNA TGTGCCAGCAGCTTGGCCCAGGGAGAGACCCAGTACTTC.

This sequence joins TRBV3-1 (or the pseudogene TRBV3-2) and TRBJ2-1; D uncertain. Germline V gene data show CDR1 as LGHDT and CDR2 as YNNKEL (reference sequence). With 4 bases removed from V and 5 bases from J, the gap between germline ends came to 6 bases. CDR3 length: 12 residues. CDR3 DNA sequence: TGTGCCAGCAGCCCTTCGGACAATGAGCAGTTCTTC. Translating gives CASSPSDNEQFF.

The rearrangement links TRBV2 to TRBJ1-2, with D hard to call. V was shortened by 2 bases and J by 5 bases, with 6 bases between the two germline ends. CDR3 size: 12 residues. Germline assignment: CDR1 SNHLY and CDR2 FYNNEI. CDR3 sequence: CASSEIGYGYTF. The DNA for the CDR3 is TGTGCCAGCAGTGAAATAGGGTATGGCTACACCTTC.